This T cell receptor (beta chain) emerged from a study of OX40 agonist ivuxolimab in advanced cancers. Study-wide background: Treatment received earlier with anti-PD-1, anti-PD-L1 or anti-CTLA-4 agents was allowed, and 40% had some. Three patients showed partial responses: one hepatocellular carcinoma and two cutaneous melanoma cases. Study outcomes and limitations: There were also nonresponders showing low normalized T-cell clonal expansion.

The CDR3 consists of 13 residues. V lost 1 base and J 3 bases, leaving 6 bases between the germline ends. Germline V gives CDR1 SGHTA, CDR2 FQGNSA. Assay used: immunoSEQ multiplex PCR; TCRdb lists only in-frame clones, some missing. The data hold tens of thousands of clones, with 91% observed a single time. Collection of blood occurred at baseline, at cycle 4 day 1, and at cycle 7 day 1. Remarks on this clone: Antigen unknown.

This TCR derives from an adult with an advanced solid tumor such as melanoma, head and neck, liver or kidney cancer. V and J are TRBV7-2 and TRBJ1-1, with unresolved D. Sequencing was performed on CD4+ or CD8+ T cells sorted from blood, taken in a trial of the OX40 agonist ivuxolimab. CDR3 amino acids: CASSLGFYTEAFF. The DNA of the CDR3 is TGTGCCAGCAGCTTAGGGTTTTACACTGAAGCTTTCTTT.